This TCR beta chain was retrieved from a study of CD8 T cells in ankylosing spondylitis. TCRdb itself ran the 5' RACE reads through MiXCR, one entry per CDR3 protein. The data show more than 100,000 distinct CDR3 sequences, approximately 10% seen once. Germline V gene data show CDR1 as MDHEN and CDR2 as SYDVKM. The V and J ends lost 6 bases and 8 bases respectively, with 10 bases between them. The CDR3 totals 12 residues. This clonotype has a count of ten or more. Its specificity is not known. Notes on the study in general: Enrichment of disease-linked clones was reportedly significant in matched ankylosing spondylitis synovial fluid.

The sequencing sample was made of blood, either unsorted or a sorted T cell fraction (not recorded which). The chain links TRBV28 to TRBJ1-4; D may be TRBD1 (5 bases). This sequence was found in a female donor with ankylosing spondylitis or in good health (not recorded which). CDR3 nucleotides: TGTGCCAGCAGGGGCGGGGCAGAAAAACTGTTTTTT. Its translation: CASRGGAEKLFF.